This T cell receptor beta chain stems from a study of OX40 agonist ivuxolimab in advanced cancers. The CDR3 totals 16 residues. V lost 0 bases, J lost 2 bases, and 6 bases stayed unmatched. The germline V gene has CDR1 MGHRA and CDR2 YSYEKL. Data came from immunoSEQ multiplex PCR; TCRdb stores just in-frame clones and leaves some out. The sample lists some 44,000 clones, 80% to 90% occurring once. The TCR was taken from an adult with an advanced solid tumor such as melanoma, head and neck, liver or kidney cancer. The rearrangement joins TRBV4-1 to TRBJ2-5; 7 bases align to TRBD2. Sequencing used CD4+ or CD8+ T cells sorted from blood, obtained in a trial of the OX40 agonist ivuxolimab. CDR3 in amino acids: CASSQDGGVGQETQYF. The CDR3 bases are TGCGCCAGCAGCCAAGATGGGGGGGTAGGACAAGAGACCCAGTACTTC.